This T cell receptor beta chain was obtained from a study of blood T cells in healthy people across ages. This clonotype was recorded a few times. The antigen remains undetermined. PCR was performed a second time for about 7 to 11 cycles using a sample-barcoded 5' primer and a J-beta primer mix. A template-switch adaptor that had 12 random nucleotides put a tag on each cDNA molecule. MiXCR was run by TCRdb on the 5' RACE reads, yielding one entry per CDR3 protein. Of about 1.6 million distinct CDR3 sequences listed, around 36% are singletons. CDR1 and CDR2 from the germline V gene are DFQATT and SNEGSKA (reference sequence). This CDR3 has 12 residues. The V end was cut by 4 bases, the J end by 5 bases, with 11 bases between. The authors isolated at least 7 million PBMCs per sample. Study results and limitations: CMV status of donors was not determined, possibly confounding expanded clonotype changes. Among T cells, TCR beta diversity per million cells dropped roughly linearly as age rose.

Sequenced: blood. The chain uses TRBV20-1 and TRBJ2-5; D is undetermined. The sequence came from a woman under 40 in good health. The CDR3 DNA reads TGCAGTGCTAAGGCCCCATCGGAGACCCAGTACTTC. Translating gives CSAKAPSETQYF.